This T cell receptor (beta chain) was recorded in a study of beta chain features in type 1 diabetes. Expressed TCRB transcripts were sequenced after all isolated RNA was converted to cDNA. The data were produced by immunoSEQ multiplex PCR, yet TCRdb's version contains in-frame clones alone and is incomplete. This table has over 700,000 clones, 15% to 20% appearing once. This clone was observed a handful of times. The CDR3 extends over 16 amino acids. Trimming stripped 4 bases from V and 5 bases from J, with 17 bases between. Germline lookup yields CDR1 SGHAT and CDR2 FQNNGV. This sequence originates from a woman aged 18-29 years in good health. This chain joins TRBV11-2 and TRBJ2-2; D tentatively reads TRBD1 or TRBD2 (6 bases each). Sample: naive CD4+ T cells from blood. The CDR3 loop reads CASSSLGGRGTGELFF. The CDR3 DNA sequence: TGTGCCAGCAGCTCCCTGGGGGGAAGGGGGACCGGGGAGCTGTTTTTT. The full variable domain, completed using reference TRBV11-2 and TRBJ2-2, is EAGVAQSPRYKIIEKRQSVAFWCNPISGHATLYWYQQILGQGPKLLIQFQNNGVVDDSQLPKDRFSAERLKGVDSTLKIQPAKLEDSAVYLCASSSLGGRGTGELFFGEGSRLTVL.